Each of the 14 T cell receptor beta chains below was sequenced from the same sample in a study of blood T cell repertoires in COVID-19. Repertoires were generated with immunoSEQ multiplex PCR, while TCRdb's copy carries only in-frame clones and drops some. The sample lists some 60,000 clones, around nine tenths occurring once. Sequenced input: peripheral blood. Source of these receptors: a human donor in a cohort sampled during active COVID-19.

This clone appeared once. CDR3: CAWSGLAGAFRTDTQYF. CDR3 coding DNA: TGTGCCTGGAGTGGACTAGCGGGGGCCTTTCGCACAGATACGCAGTATTTT. This chain uses TRBV30 with TRBJ2-3, with 12 positions matching TRBD2. Germline lookup yields CDR1 GTSNPN and CDR2 SVGIG (reference sequence). The CDR3 has 17 amino acids. V gave up 1 base and J gave up 1 base; unmatched junction bases: 6.

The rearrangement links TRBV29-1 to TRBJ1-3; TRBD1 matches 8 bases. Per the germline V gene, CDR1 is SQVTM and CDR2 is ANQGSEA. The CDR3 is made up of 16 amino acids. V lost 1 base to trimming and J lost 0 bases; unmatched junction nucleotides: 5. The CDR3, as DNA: TGCAGCGTTGAAGGTGGGACAGGACCCTCTGGAAACACCATATATTTT. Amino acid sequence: CSVEGGTGPSGNTIYF.

CDR3 coding DNA: TGTGCCAGCACAACACAGGGTTCCTACAATGAGCAGTTCTTC. Its translation is CASTTQGSYNEQFF. V gene TRBV5-4 combines with J gene TRBJ2-1; a weak D match, TRBD1 (6 bases). V was trimmed by 6 bases and J by 1 base, leaving 11 bases between them. The CDR3 is 14 amino acids. In germline, CDR1 is SGHNT, CDR2 YYREEE (reference sequence).

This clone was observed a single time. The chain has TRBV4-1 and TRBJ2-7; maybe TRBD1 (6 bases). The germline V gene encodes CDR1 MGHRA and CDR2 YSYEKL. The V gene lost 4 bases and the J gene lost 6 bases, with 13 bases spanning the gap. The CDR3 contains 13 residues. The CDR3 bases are TGCGCCAGCAGCCCGAGGACAGCAGGCGAGCAGTACTTC. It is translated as CASSPRTAGEQYF.

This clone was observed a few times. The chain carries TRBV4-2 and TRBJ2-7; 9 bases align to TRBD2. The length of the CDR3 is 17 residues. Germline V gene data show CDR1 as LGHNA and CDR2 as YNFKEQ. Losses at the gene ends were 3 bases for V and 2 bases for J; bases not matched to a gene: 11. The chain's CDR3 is CASSQGVTTSGTYEQYF. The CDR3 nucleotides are TGTGCCAGCAGCCAGGGGGTAACGACTAGCGGAACCTACGAGCAGTACTTC.

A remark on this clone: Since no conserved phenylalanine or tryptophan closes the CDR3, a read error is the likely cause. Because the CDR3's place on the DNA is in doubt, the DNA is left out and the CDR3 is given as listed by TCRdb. This CDR3 is CASPWTSGSL. This rearrangement joins TRBV9 to TRBJ2-7; no DNA check was done on the table's D call, TRBD2. Ends included, the CDR3 has 10 residues. Germline assignment: CDR1 SGDLS and CDR2 YYNGEE.

Written as DNA, the CDR3 is TGTGCCAGCAGTGGTCAGGGGGCCCACTACGAGCAGTACTTC. Translation gives CASSGQGAHYEQYF. J is TRBJ2-7 and V is TRBV2; 8 bases fit TRBD1. Germline V gives CDR1 SNHLY, CDR2 FYNNEI. The CDR3 runs to 14 residues. The J segment lost 3 bases and the V segment lost 4 bases, leaving 5 bases of the junction unmatched.

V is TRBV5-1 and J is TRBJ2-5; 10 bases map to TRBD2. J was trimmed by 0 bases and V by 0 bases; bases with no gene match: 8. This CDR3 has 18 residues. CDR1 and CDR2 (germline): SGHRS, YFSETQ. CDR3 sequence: CASSLGTNSGGYQETQYF. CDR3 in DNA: TGCGCCAGCAGCTTGGGTACAAATAGCGGGGGGTACCAAGAGACCCAGTACTTC.

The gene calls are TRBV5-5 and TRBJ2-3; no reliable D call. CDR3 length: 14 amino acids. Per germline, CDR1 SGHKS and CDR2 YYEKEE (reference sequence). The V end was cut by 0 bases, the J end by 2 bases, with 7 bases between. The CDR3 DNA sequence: TGTGCCAGCAGCTTGGGCCAGAACACAGATACGCAGTATTTT. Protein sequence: CASSLGQNTDTQYF.

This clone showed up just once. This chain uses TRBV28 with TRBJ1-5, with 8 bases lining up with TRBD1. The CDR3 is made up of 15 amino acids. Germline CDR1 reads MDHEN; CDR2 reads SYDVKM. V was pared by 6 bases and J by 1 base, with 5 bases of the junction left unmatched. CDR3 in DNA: TGTGCCAGCAGATTGGACAGGGCGAGCAATCAGCCCCAGCATTTT. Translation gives CASRLDRASNQPQHF.

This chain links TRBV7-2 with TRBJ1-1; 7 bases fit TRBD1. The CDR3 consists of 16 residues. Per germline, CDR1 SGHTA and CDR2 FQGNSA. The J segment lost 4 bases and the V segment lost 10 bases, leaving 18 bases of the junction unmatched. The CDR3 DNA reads TGTGCCACCGGTATAGGGGGCTGGGGATTGGGCACTGAAGCTTTCTTT. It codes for CATGIGGWGLGTEAFF.

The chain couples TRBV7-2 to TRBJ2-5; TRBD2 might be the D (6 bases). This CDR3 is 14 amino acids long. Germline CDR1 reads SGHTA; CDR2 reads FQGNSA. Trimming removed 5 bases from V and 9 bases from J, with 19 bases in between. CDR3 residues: CASSRTTSTQAQYF. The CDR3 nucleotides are TGTGCCAGCAGCCGCACAACTAGCACTCAGGCCCAGTACTTC.

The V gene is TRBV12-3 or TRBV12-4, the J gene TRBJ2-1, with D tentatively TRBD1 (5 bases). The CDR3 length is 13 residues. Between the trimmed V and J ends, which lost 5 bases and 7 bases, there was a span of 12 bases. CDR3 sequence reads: CASSQLDRNEQFF. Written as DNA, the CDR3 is TGTGCCAGCAGTCAGCTCGACAGAAATGAGCAGTTCTTC.

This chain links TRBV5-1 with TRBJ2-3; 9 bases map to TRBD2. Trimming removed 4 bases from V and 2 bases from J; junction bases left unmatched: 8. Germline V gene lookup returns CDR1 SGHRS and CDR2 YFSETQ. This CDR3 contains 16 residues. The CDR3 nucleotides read TGCGCCAGCAGCCCGGTAGCGGGGGTGGTCACAGATACGCAGTATTTT. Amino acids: CASSPVAGVVTDTQYF.